A selection of T cell receptor beta chains follows, all from one sample in a study of T cell changes during pregnancy in multiple sclerosis. The method was immunoSEQ multiplex PCR; TCRdb's version includes in-frame clones alone and lacks a portion of them. The sample has some 80,000 clones, roughly 96% seen once; the top ten hold more than 0.95%. The source was peripheral blood, collected in the second trimester of pregnancy. The receptors come from a female donor with multiple sclerosis, enrolled in a pregnancy study. Each CDR3 is given with its conserved first and last residue. Each record gives: J gene, V gene, D gene, clone size, CDR3 DNA, CDR3 protein. D genes are given only for firm matches. The size of a clone is reported for some rows only, either as once, few or many, or as a class for expanded clones.

TRBJ2-7	TRBV4-3	TRBD1	NA	TGCGCCAGCAGCCAAGATTCGGGGACAGGGGGCAACGAGCAGTACTTC	CASSQDSGTGGNEQYF
TRBJ2-1	TRBV27	TRBD2	NA	TGTGCCAGCAGTTTCGGCCGACTAGCGGGAGACTACAATGAGCAGTTCTTC	CASSFGRLAGDYNEQFF
TRBJ2-7	TRBV29-1	TRBD2	once	TGCAGCTTCCAACTAGCGGGAGAACACGAGCAGTACTTC	CSFQLAGEHEQYF
TRBJ2-3	TRBV29-1	TRBD2	NA	TGCAGCGTGACACCAAGCGGGAGGGAAGATACGCAGTATTTT	CSVTPSGREDTQYF
TRBJ1-2	TRBV6-4	NA	NA	TGTGCCAGCAGTGAATACTGGGGGGACTATGGCTACACCTTC	CASSEYWGDYGYTF
TRBJ2-1	TRBV19	NA	once	TGTGCCAGTATCCAGGGGGGCGCGTACAATGAGCAGTTCTTC	CASIQGGAYNEQFF
TRBJ2-2	TRBV18	TRBD2	NA	TGTGCCAGCTCGAACGGGGGGGCGAACACCGGGGAGCTGTTTTTT	CASSNGGANTGELFF
TRBJ2-1	TRBV30	NA	NA	TGTGCCTGGAGTGCTCCCTACAATGAGCAGTTCTTC	CAWSAPYNEQFF
TRBJ1-5	TRBV7-9	NA	once	TGTGCCAGCAGCTACGGGCAGGGGACTCAGCCCCAGCATTTT	CASSYGQGTQPQHF
TRBJ1-5	TRBV15	TRBD1	NA	TGTGCCACCGGTAAGGCGACAGGGGTGGGCAATCAGCCCCAGCATTTT	CATGKATGVGNQPQHF
TRBJ1-2	TRBV5-1	NA	once	TGCGCCAGCAGCTCTACTTTAGAAGGACAGTCTAACTATGGCTACACCTTC	CASSSTLEGQSNYGYTF
TRBJ2-1	TRBV27	TRBD2	NA	TGTGCCAGCCGACACAGAGCGGGGGCCTACAATGAGCAGTTCTTC	CASRHRAGAYNEQFF
TRBJ2-3	TRBV30	TRBD2	NA	TGTGCCTGGAGTGAGGGGAGCGGGACTGCAGATACGCAGTATTTT	CAWSEGSGTADTQYF
TRBJ2-7	TRBV18	NA	NA	TGTGCCAGCTCACCACTTGACGAGGCCTACGAGCAGTACTTC	CASSPLDEAYEQYF